A selection of T cell receptor beta chains follows, all from one sample in a study of somatic mutations in cytotoxic T cells in rheumatoid arthritis. The data were produced by immunoSEQ multiplex PCR, yet TCRdb's version contains in-frame clones alone and is incomplete. Of more than 15,000 clones in the sample, 73% were seen once. The sample consisted of CD8+ T cells sorted from blood. The origin of the receptors is a woman aged 55-70 years in good health. CDR3s include the opening cysteine and the closing phenylalanine or tryptophan. D genes are given only for firm matches. Clone sizes are given selectively: once, few, many, or a class where the clone is expanded.

V gene: TRBV7-6; clone size: .; D gene: .; J gene: TRBJ2-1; CDR3 protein: CASSPQRRASSYNEQFF; CDR3 DNA: TGTGCCAGCAGCCCCCAGAGGCGCGCAAGCTCCTACAATGAGCAGTTCTTC
V gene: TRBV7-8; clone size: .; D gene: .; J gene: TRBJ1-1; CDR3 protein: CASSLDRLRTEAFF; CDR3 DNA: TGTGCCAGCAGCTTAGATAGGTTAAGGACTGAAGCTTTCTTT
V gene: TRBV4-1; clone size: large; D gene: .; J gene: TRBJ1-2; CDR3 protein: CASSLDTGPWRRGGYTF; CDR3 DNA: TGCGCCAGCAGCCTTGATACCGGGCCGTGGAGAAGGGGAGGCTACACCTTC
V gene: TRBV6-1; clone size: .; D gene: TRBD1; J gene: TRBJ2-7; CDR3 protein: CASSETGDSTYEQYF; CDR3 DNA: TGTGCCAGCAGCGAAACCGGGGACAGTACCTACGAGCAGTACTTC
V gene: TRBV18; clone size: once; D gene: TRBD2; J gene: TRBJ2-7; CDR3 protein: CASLSAGEYEQYF; CDR3 DNA: TGTGCCAGCCTATCGGCGGGGGAATACGAGCAGTACTTC
V gene: TRBV18; clone size: .; D gene: .; J gene: TRBJ1-1; CDR3 protein: CASSPKSTEAFF; CDR3 DNA: TGTGCCAGCTCACCTAAGAGCACTGAAGCTTTCTTT
V gene: TRBV2; clone size: .; D gene: TRBD2; J gene: TRBJ2-1; CDR3 protein: CASTGLAGYNEQFF; CDR3 DNA: TGTGCCAGCACCGGACTAGCGGGGTACAATGAGCAGTTCTTC
V gene: TRBV29-1; clone size: .; D gene: TRBD2; J gene: TRBJ2-1; CDR3 protein: CSVVPTSGTQWNEQFF; CDR3 DNA: TGCAGCGTTGTTCCGACTAGCGGGACCCAGTGGAATGAGCAGTTCTTC
V gene: TRBV5-1; clone size: .; D gene: TRBD2; J gene: TRBJ2-5; CDR3 protein: CASSLWEGETQYF; CDR3 DNA: TGCGCCAGCAGCTTGTGGGAGGGGGAGACCCAGTACTTC
V gene: TRBV5-4; clone size: few; D gene: .; J gene: TRBJ2-7; CDR3 protein: CASSTDVSYEQYF; CDR3 DNA: TGTGCCAGCAGCACAGACGTCTCCTACGAGCAGTACTTC
V gene: TRBV28; clone size: .; D gene: TRBD1; J gene: TRBJ2-1; CDR3 protein: CASSSGQKNDEQFF; CDR3 DNA: TGTGCCAGCAGTTCGGGACAGAAGAACGATGAGCAGTTCTTC
V gene: TRBV7-6; clone size: .; D gene: .; J gene: TRBJ2-7; CDR3 protein: CASSPRPVISYEQYF; CDR3 DNA: TGTGCCAGCAGCCCCCGGCCAGTTATCTCCTACGAGCAGTACTTC
V gene: TRBV5-5; clone size: .; D gene: .; J gene: TRBJ1-2; CDR3 protein: CASSSSPGSVYGYTF; CDR3 DNA: TGTGCCAGCAGCTCCTCCCCGGGATCAGTCTATGGCTACACCTTC
V gene: TRBV5-1; clone size: .; D gene: .; J gene: TRBJ2-3; CDR3 protein: CASSLVGTDTQYF; CDR3 DNA: TGCGCCAGCAGCTTGGTAGGAACAGATACGCAGTATTTT
V gene: TRBV2; clone size: medium-sized; D gene: TRBD1; J gene: TRBJ2-7; CDR3 protein: CASSDTRGQTYSYEQYF; CDR3 DNA: TGTGCCAGCAGTGATACCCGGGGACAGACATACTCCTACGAGCAGTACTTC
V gene: TRBV27; clone size: few; D gene: .; J gene: TRBJ1-5; CDR3 protein: CASSWEGDQPQHF; CDR3 DNA: TGTGCCAGCAGTTGGGAAGGGGATCAGCCCCAGCATTTT
V gene: TRBV5-1; clone size: once; D gene: .; J gene: TRBJ2-1; CDR3 protein: CASSLVQGNNNEQFF; CDR3 DNA: TGCGCCAGCAGCTTGGTCCAGGGGAACAACAATGAGCAGTTCTTC
V gene: TRBV10-2; clone size: .; D gene: .; J gene: TRBJ1-1; CDR3 protein: CASSVGGGATEAFF; CDR3 DNA: TGCGCCAGCAGTGTCGGGGGAGGGGCCACTGAAGCTTTCTTT
V gene: TRBV10-3; clone size: .; D gene: .; J gene: TRBJ1-2; CDR3 protein: CAISEREAGLDGYTF; CDR3 DNA: TGTGCCATCAGTGAGAGGGAGGCAGGGTTGGATGGCTACACCTTC
V gene: TRBV6-5; clone size: .; D gene: .; J gene: TRBJ2-3; CDR3 protein: CASRLLGSPDTQYF; CDR3 DNA: TGTGCCAGCAGATTACTTGGGTCCCCAGATACGCAGTATTTT
V gene: TRBV11-3; clone size: .; D gene: .; J gene: TRBJ2-5; CDR3 protein: CASSLEGTQETQYF; CDR3 DNA: TGTGCCAGCAGCTTAGAGGGGACGCAAGAGACCCAGTACTTC
V gene: TRBV5-1; clone size: .; D gene: .; J gene: TRBJ2-5; CDR3 protein: CASSLDRRVTQYF; CDR3 DNA: TGCGCCAGCAGCTTGGATAGAAGGGTGACCCAGTACTTC
V gene: TRBV7-2; clone size: few; D gene: TRBD1; J gene: TRBJ1-1; CDR3 protein: CASSRDRGRGDTEAFF; CDR3 DNA: TGTGCCAGCAGCCGGGACAGGGGGCGAGGTGACACTGAAGCTTTCTTT
V gene: TRBV6-5; clone size: .; D gene: .; J gene: TRBJ2-2; CDR3 protein: CASSYTATGAGELFF; CDR3 DNA: TGTGCCAGCAGTTACACGGCCACAGGCGCCGGGGAGCTGTTTTTT
V gene: TRBV4-1; clone size: once; D gene: .; J gene: TRBJ1-1; CDR3 protein: CASSQDLAGTEAFF; CDR3 DNA: TGCGCCAGCAGCCAAGATCTCGCGGGCACTGAAGCTTTCTTT
V gene: TRBV4-1; clone size: .; D gene: .; J gene: TRBJ2-7; CDR3 protein: CASSRMGESSYEQYF; CDR3 DNA: TGCGCCAGCAGCAGGATGGGGGAGAGCTCCTACGAGCAGTACTTC
V gene: TRBV6-1; clone size: .; D gene: .; J gene: TRBJ1-2; CDR3 protein: CASRERPGRSDYTF; CDR3 DNA: TGTGCCAGCCGGGAACGTCCGGGCAGATCTGACTACACCTTC
V gene: TRBV7-6; clone size: .; D gene: .; J gene: TRBJ1-2; CDR3 protein: CASSLSDRSLLRGYTF; CDR3 DNA: TGTGCCAGCAGCTTAAGTGACAGGTCCCTCCTGCGTGGCTACACCTTC
V gene: TRBV11-2; clone size: .; D gene: .; J gene: TRBJ2-7; CDR3 protein: CASSYRQVHEQYF; CDR3 DNA: TGTGCCAGCAGCTACCGACAGGTCCACGAGCAGTACTTC
V gene: TRBV6-4; clone size: .; D gene: TRBD2; J gene: TRBJ2-3; CDR3 protein: CASSDGTSGGADTQYF; CDR3 DNA: TGTGCCAGCAGTGACGGGACTAGCGGGGGGGCAGATACGCAGTATTTT
V gene: TRBV30; clone size: .; D gene: .; J gene: TRBJ2-1; CDR3 protein: CAWSGGGRVDEQFF; CDR3 DNA: TGTGCCTGGAGCGGGGGCGGGAGAGTCGATGAGCAGTTCTTC
V gene: TRBV5-1; clone size: .; D gene: .; J gene: TRBJ2-7; CDR3 protein: CASSFDGYEQYF; CDR3 DNA: TGCGCCAGCAGCTTCGACGGCTACGAGCAGTACTTC
V gene: TRBV6-5; clone size: .; D gene: TRBD1; J gene: TRBJ2-7; CDR3 protein: CASLGQGRPYEQYF; CDR3 DNA: TGTGCCAGTCTTGGACAGGGCCGCCCCTACGAGCAGTACTTC
V gene: TRBV29-1; clone size: .; D gene: TRBD2; J gene: TRBJ2-7; CDR3 protein: CSVLGGTSGKGGQYF; CDR3 DNA: TGCAGCGTGCTTGGTGGGACTAGCGGGAAGGGAGGACAGTACTTC
V gene: TRBV7-9; clone size: .; D gene: .; J gene: TRBJ2-1; CDR3 protein: CASSLLGNGGELRNEQFF; CDR3 DNA: TGTGCCAGCAGCCTACTAGGGAACGGGGGAGAATTAAGGAATGAGCAGTTCTTC
V gene: TRBV27; clone size: .; D gene: TRBD1; J gene: TRBJ1-5; CDR3 protein: CASSLTGPYSNQPQHF; CDR3 DNA: TGTGCCAGCAGTTTGACAGGGCCTTATAGCAATCAGCCCCAGCATTTT
V gene: TRBV6-5; clone size: medium-sized; D gene: .; J gene: TRBJ2-2; CDR3 protein: CASSTDSSGELFF; CDR3 DNA: TGTGCCAGCAGTACCGACAGTTCCGGGGAGCTGTTTTTT
V gene: TRBV6-5; clone size: few; D gene: .; J gene: TRBJ1-1; CDR3 protein: CASSYGRNTEAFF; CDR3 DNA: TGTGCCAGCAGTTACGGGCGGAACACTGAAGCTTTCTTT
V gene: TRBV7-9; clone size: few; D gene: TRBD1; J gene: TRBJ2-7; CDR3 protein: CASSLGGTVIPYEQYF; CDR3 DNA: TGTGCCAGCAGCTTAGGTGGGACAGTCATTCCCTACGAGCAGTACTTC
V gene: TRBV19; clone size: .; D gene: .; J gene: TRBJ2-7; CDR3 protein: CASSPRGARGEQYF; CDR3 DNA: TGTGCCAGTAGTCCCCGGGGGGCGCGAGGCGAGCAGTACTTC
V gene: TRBV6-5; clone size: .; D gene: .; J gene: TRBJ1-1; CDR3 protein: CASSSSTGWAEAFF; CDR3 DNA: .
V gene: TRBV6-5; clone size: few; D gene: TRBD1; J gene: TRBJ2-7; CDR3 protein: CASSYSTGTVEQYF; CDR3 DNA: TGTGCCAGCAGTTACTCGACAGGGACGGTCGAGCAGTACTTC
V gene: TRBV15; clone size: .; D gene: .; J gene: TRBJ1-1; CDR3 protein: CATSTGHPNTEAFF; CDR3 DNA: TGTGCCACCAGCACGGGACACCCAAACACTGAAGCTTTCTTT
V gene: TRBV10-3; clone size: few; D gene: .; J gene: TRBJ2-2; CDR3 protein: CAISESREPGELFF; CDR3 DNA: TGTGCCATCAGTGAGTCGAGGGAGCCCGGGGAGCTGTTTTTT
V gene: TRBV9; clone size: few; D gene: TRBD1; J gene: TRBJ1-1; CDR3 protein: CASSPDQGVVNTEAFF; CDR3 DNA: TGTGCCAGCAGCCCCGACCAGGGGGTGGTGAACACTGAAGCTTTCTTT
V gene: TRBV29-1; clone size: .; D gene: .; J gene: TRBJ1-3; CDR3 protein: CSVLDGSRDGNTIYF; CDR3 DNA: TGCAGCGTATTAGACGGCTCTAGGGATGGAAACACCATATATTTT
V gene: TRBV9; clone size: .; D gene: TRBD2; J gene: TRBJ2-1; CDR3 protein: CASSVRKEAGGPNEQFF; CDR3 DNA: TGTGCCAGCAGCGTACGTAAAGAGGCGGGAGGGCCCAATGAGCAGTTCTTC